Following are 15 T cell receptor beta chains from one sample sequenced in a study of response to subunit inactivated influenza vaccine. MiXCR, run by TCRdb on the RT-PCR reads, gives a single entry per CDR3 protein. The profile shows hundreds of thousands of distinct CDR3 sequences, about a sixth of them singletons. The sample consisted of PBMCs from blood, taken roughly 13 days after vaccination. The receptors stem from a man aged 45-65 years who received an inactivated influenza vaccine.

This clonotype was seen a few times. V usage is TRBV7-9 and J usage is TRBJ2-7, with 11 positions matching TRBD2. Germline CDR1 SEHNR, CDR2 FQNEAQ (reference sequence). The CDR3 length is 17 residues. J gave up 2 bases and V 4 bases, and 10 bases lay outside the gene matches. The CDR3 spells CASSSSPGTSGTYEQYF. The CDR3 coding sequence is TGTGCCAGCAGCTCGAGCCCCGGGACTAGCGGAACCTACGAGCAGTACTTC.

The chain has TRBV7-2 and TRBJ2-1; 8 bases are shared with TRBD2. Looked up from germline, CDR1 is SGHTA and CDR2 is FQGNSA. This CDR3 is 15 amino acids long. V dropped 4 bases and J dropped 10; count of bases not matched to a gene: 12. The CDR3 bases are TGTGCCAGCAGCTCCTTACTGGCGGGGGGAGGGGAGCAGTTCTTC. Protein product: CASSSLLAGGGEQFF.

The CDR3 loop is CASSPTVGELFF. CDR3 sequence (DNA): TGTGCCAGCAGTCCAACCGTCGGGGAGCTGTTTTTT. The rearrangement joins TRBV12-3 or TRBV12-4 to TRBJ2-2; D remains unclear. Trimming stripped 5 bases from V and 7 bases from J, with 8 bases between. The CDR3 sequence is 12 residues long.

The V gene is TRBV6-2 or TRBV6-3, the J gene TRBJ2-4, with D tentatively TRBD1 (5 bases). Deletions cut 5 bases from V and 0 bases from J, with 20 bases between. The CDR3 is 18 residues long. The germline V gene encodes CDR1 MNHEY and CDR2 SVGEGT. The CDR3 nucleotides read TGTGCCAGCAGTCCCTCCCGTGGCAGGGTCCTAGCCAAAAACATTCAGTACTTC. Amino acid sequence: CASSPSRGRVLAKNIQYF.

This chain uses TRBV27 with TRBJ2-1; TRBD2 matches at 11 bases. V shed 4 bases and J 6 bases; nucleotides not matched to a gene: 5. CDR1 is MNHEY and CDR2 is SMNVEV in the germline V gene (reference sequence). CDR3 length equals 15 residues. CDR3 residues: CASSSSGTSGNEQFF. CDR3 nucleotides: TGTGCCAGCAGTTCCAGCGGGACTAGCGGCAATGAGCAGTTCTTC.

V gene TRBV7-9 combines with J gene TRBJ2-1, with D possibly matching TRBD1 (6 bases). This CDR3 contains 14 residues. V gave up 8 bases and J gave up 2 bases, with 13 bases separating them. Germline V gene data show CDR1 as SEHNR and CDR2 as FQNEAQ (reference sequence). The CDR3 DNA sequence: TGTGCCAGCGGAGGACAGCCAACCTACAATGAGCAGTTCTTC. Its protein product is CASGGQPTYNEQFF.

This clonotype came up many times. The rearrangement links TRBV11-2 to TRBJ2-7; possibly TRBD1 or TRBD2 for D (5 bases each). This CDR3 spans 16 amino acids. V lost 5 bases to trimming and J lost 7 bases, with 24 bases between them. Germline V gene data show CDR1 as SGHAT and CDR2 as FQNNGV. The chain's CDR3 is CASSARAVVGAGEQYF. CDR3 DNA: TGTGCCAGCAGCGCACGAGCGGTTGTTGGGGCAGGAGAGCAGTACTTC.

This clonotype has just a few counts. The chain couples TRBV5-1 to TRBJ2-5; D gene unclear. The CDR3 contains 15 residues. Trimming cost V 0 bases and J 0 bases, with 9 bases left between them. Germline loops: CDR1 SGHRS, CDR2 YFSETQ. For the CDR3, the DNA is TGCGCCAGCAGCTTGGGACCCATCAACCAAGAGACCCAGTACTTC. This encodes CASSLGPINQETQYF.

The chain employs TRBV20-1 and TRBJ2-5; the D gene is possibly TRBD2 (5 bases). The CDR3 has 11 residues. Germline CDR1 and CDR2: DFQATT and SNEGSKA (reference sequence). The V gene lost 4 bases and the J gene lost 5 bases, with 8 bases spanning the gap. CDR3 bases: TGCAGTGCTATCCAGCGGGAGACCCAGTACTTC. Amino acid sequence: CSAIQRETQYF.

The CDR3 region is CASSQEPGNREAFF. In DNA, the CDR3 is TGTGCCAGCAGCCAAGAACCGGGTAACAGAGAAGCTTTCTTT. The genes are TRBV3-1 and TRBJ1-1; D is undetermined. Trimming took off 0 bases at V and 8 bases at J, with 13 bases between the two ends. Germline CDR1 and CDR2: LGHDT and YNNKEL (reference sequence). The CDR3 runs 14 residues.

The sample holds a few counts of this clonotype. The rearrangement uses TRBV4-1 and TRBJ1-1, with unresolved D. Germline loops: CDR1 MGHRA, CDR2 YSYEKL. V dropped 8 bases and J dropped 5 bases, with 24 bases sitting between them. The CDR3 totals 16 residues. CDR3 loop: CASAYGVSFRPTEAFF. The CDR3 nucleotides are TGCGCCAGCGCCTACGGAGTCAGCTTTCGTCCGACTGAAGCTTTCTTT.

This clonotype was seen ten or more times. V is TRBV12-3 or TRBV12-4 and J is TRBJ1-3, with D uncertain. V was shortened by 3 bases and J by 0 bases, with 9 bases between the two germline ends. CDR3 length equals 15 residues. The CDR3 loop is CASSFGSPSGNTIYF. As DNA, the CDR3 is TGTGCCAGCAGTTTCGGTTCTCCCTCTGGAAACACCATATATTTT.

The chain joins TRBV20-1 to TRBJ2-7, with a possible D match to TRBD1 (6 bases). Germline V gene lookup returns CDR1 DFQATT and CDR2 SNEGSKA (reference sequence). V was pared by 4 bases and J by 3 bases, with 7 bases between. This CDR3 is 11 amino acids long. The CDR3 DNA reads as TGCAGTGCTAAGGGGGACTACGAGCAGTACTTC. Protein sequence: CSAKGDYEQYF.

This clonotype was counted at least ten times. The genes are TRBV21-1 and TRBJ2-1; no check of the table's D call, TRBD1, against the DNA was made. TRBV21-1 is marked as a pseudogene. This CDR3 region has 16 residues. Here the CDR3 reads CASSKEFRGNYNEQFF. For the CDR3, the DNA is TGTGCCAGCAGCAAAGAGTTCAGGGGGAACTACAATGAGCAGTTCTTC.

The chain recombines TRBV7-6 with TRBJ2-1, with TRBD2 matching 7 bases. Trimming at V came to 0 bases and at J to 0 bases, leaving 8 bases not matched to a gene. This CDR3 region has 18 residues. Germline CDR1 and CDR2: SGHVS and FNYEAQ. CDR3 in DNA: TGTGCCAGCAGCTTAGCCCCCGGGCGGGAGAGCTCCTACAATGAGCAGTTCTTC. It encodes CASSLAPGRESSYNEQFF.